The 17 T cell receptor beta chains presented below share a single source sample, sequenced in a study of CD8+ T cells in alopecia areata. Extracted RNA was reverse transcribed, and the resulting cDNA served as sequencing template. TCRdb's table, derived via immunoSEQ multiplex PCR, lists solely in-frame clones and lacks some. This table has some 110,000 clones, over 60% appearing once. Source material: CD4+ T cells sorted from blood. The receptors originated from a human donor in good health.

The sample holds a few counts of this clone. The chain is built from TRBV7-9 and TRBJ1-2; D is unclear. Trimming stripped 1 base from V and 2 bases from J, with 5 bases between. The CDR3 consists of 13 residues. Germline lookup yields CDR1 SEHNR and CDR2 FQNEAQ (reference sequence). The CDR3 protein is CASSLGRNYGYTF. CDR3 sequence (DNA): TGTGCCAGCAGCTTAGGACGGAACTATGGCTACACCTTC.

V gene TRBV9 combines with J gene TRBJ2-5, with D possibly being TRBD2 (6 bases). The V gene's germline CDR1 is SGDLS and CDR2 YYNGEE. The V gene lost 0 bases and the J gene lost 6 bases, with 12 bases spanning the gap. The CDR3 runs 14 residues. As DNA, the CDR3 is TGTGCCAGCAGCGTAGACGGGGGAGGAAAGACCCAGTACTTC. Its protein product is CASSVDGGGKTQYF.

To note about this clone: Relative to the germline gene, one junction end is altered; a read error may explain this. The DNA of the CDR3 is TGCGCCAGCAGCCAGGGGACAGGGGGCCGACCGCTTTCCTATGGCTGCACCTTC. It encodes CASSQGTGGRPLSYGCTF. The chain carries TRBV4-1 and TRBJ1-2, with 12 bases that match TRBD1. Germline CDR1 MGHRA, CDR2 YSYEKL. The CDR3 totals 18 residues.

This rearrangement joins TRBV27 to TRBJ1-2, with TRBD1 as a possible D gene (5 bases). CDR3 length: 15 residues. V dropped 4 bases and J dropped 7 bases, with 19 bases sitting between them. Germline values: CDR1 MNHEY, CDR2 SMNVEV (reference sequence). The CDR3 coding sequence is TGTGCCAGCAGTTCTTCCAGGGCCGTTTGGACTGGCTACACCTTC. Encoded protein: CASSSSRAVWTGYTF.

This clone has a count of ten or more. V is TRBV15 and J is TRBJ2-4, with 10 nucleotides matching TRBD1. Unmatched junction bases numbered 12, after V lost 0 bases and J lost 1 base. The CDR3 totals 20 residues. Germline CDR1 reads LNHNV; CDR2 reads YYDKDF (reference sequence). CDR3 in amino acids: CATSRDLRTGGGGAKNIQYF. CDR3 nucleotides: TGTGCCACCAGCAGAGATCTAAGGACAGGGGGTGGCGGGGCCAAAAACATTCAGTACTTC. The full variable domain, completed using reference TRBV15 and TRBJ2-4, is DAMVIQNPRYQVTQFGKPVTLSCSQTLNHNVMYWYQQKSSQAPKLLFHYYDKDFNNEADTPDNFQSRRPNTSFCFLDIRSPGLGDTAMYLCATSRDLRTGGGGAKNIQYFGAGTRLSVL.

V gene TRBV7-2 combines with J gene TRBJ1-1; a weak D match, TRBD1 (6 bases). The V gene lost 2 bases and the J gene lost 1 base, with 11 bases spanning the gap. CDR1 SGHTA and CDR2 FQGNSA come from the germline V gene. The CDR3 length is 15 residues. This CDR3 reads CASSLRGQKNTEAFF. Here the CDR3 DNA reads TGTGCCAGCAGCTTACGTGGACAGAAGAACACTGAAGCTTTCTTT. The complete variable domain, with remaining parts taken from reference TRBV7-2 and TRBJ1-1, reads GAGVSQSPSNKVTEKGKDVELRCDPISGHTALYWYRQSLGQGLEFLIYFQGNSAPDKSGLPSDRFSAERTGGSVSTLTIQRTQQEDSAVYLCASSLRGQKNTEAFFGQGTRLTVV.

The chain couples TRBV5-1 to TRBJ2-7, with D hard to call. V was pared by 4 bases and J by 6 bases, with 11 bases between. Germline V gene data show CDR1 as SGHRS and CDR2 as YFSETQ. This CDR3 has 12 residues. The CDR3, as DNA: TGCGCCAGCAGCAGCAACTGGGGCGAGCAGTACTTC. Amino acid sequence: CASSSNWGEQYF.

This clone has only a few counts. The chain has TRBV2 and TRBJ2-4; weak D call: TRBD2 (5 bases). This CDR3 has 13 residues. V was clipped by 6 bases and J by 2 bases, with 8 bases between them. Germline CDR1 is SNHLY and CDR2 is FYNNEI. The CDR3 reads CASRTSPKNIQYF. The CDR3 nucleotides are TGTGCCAGCAGAACTAGTCCCAAAAACATTCAGTACTTC.

V is TRBV29-1 and J is TRBJ2-7; D uncertain. Trimming shortened V by 3 bases and J by 2 bases, and 8 bases separated the two germline ends. CDR3 length: 12 amino acids. Germline lookup yields CDR1 SQVTM and CDR2 ANQGSEA. The CDR3 DNA sequence: TGCAGCGTTGAGAACAGCCCCTACGAGCAGTACTTC. Translated, it gives CSVENSPYEQYF.

The rearrangement joins TRBV5-1 to TRBJ1-6; TRBD1 matches at 11 bases. V shed 4 bases and J 9 bases; nucleotides not matched to a gene: 9. The CDR3 contains 16 residues. The germline gives CDR1 SGHRS, CDR2 YFSETQ. The DNA for the CDR3 is TGCGCCAGCAGCCAACAAGGACAGGGGGCAGGTTCACCCCTCCACTTT. This encodes CASSQQGQGAGSPLHF. The full variable domain, its missing parts supplied by reference TRBV5-1 and TRBJ1-6, is KAGVTQTPRYLIKTRGQQVTLSCSPISGHRSVSWYQQTPGQGLQFLFEYFSETQRNKGNFPGRFSGRQFSNSRSEMNVSTLELGDSALYLCASSQQGQGAGSPLHFGNGTRLTVT.

This clone has only a few counts. The chain has TRBV11-2 and TRBJ2-1, with no clear D. The CDR3 is 13 amino acids. V was trimmed by 0 bases and J by 7 bases, leaving 7 bases between them. The germline gives CDR1 SGHAT, CDR2 FQNNGV. The CDR3 sequence: CASSLDRANEQFF. The CDR3 region has the DNA TGTGCCAGCAGCTTAGATCGGGCGAATGAGCAGTTCTTC. Full variable domain (missing parts from reference TRBV11-2 and TRBJ2-1): EAGVAQSPRYKIIEKRQSVAFWCNPISGHATLYWYQQILGQGPKLLIQFQNNGVVDDSQLPKDRFSAERLKGVDSTLKIQPAKLEDSAVYLCASSLDRANEQFFGPGTRLTVL.

This sequence joins TRBV27 and TRBJ2-1; no clear D. Per the germline V gene, CDR1 is MNHEY and CDR2 is SMNVEV (reference sequence). CDR3 size: 11 residues. V shed 6 bases and J shed 8 bases, with 8 bases lying between them. The CDR3 nucleotides are TGTGCCAGCAGGATGGTCCATGAGCAGTTCTTC. It specifies CASRMVHEQFF.

This clone was seen a handful of times. The rearrangement uses TRBV29-1 and TRBJ2-7; the D gene is possibly TRBD1 (6 bases). V lost 2 bases, J lost 2 bases, and 19 bases lay in between. Per the germline V gene, CDR1 is SQVTM and CDR2 is ANQGSEA. The CDR3 has 16 residues. In DNA form, the CDR3 reads TGCAGCGTTGAATTGCTAAGCACCGGGACACCCTACGAGCAGTACTTC. Its translation is CSVELLSTGTPYEQYF.

The CDR3: CAISDTGRLYGYTF. CDR3 DNA: TGTGCCATCAGTGATACAGGGCGCTTATATGGCTACACCTTC. The chain has TRBV10-3 and TRBJ1-2; tentative D call: TRBD1 (6 bases). CDR3 length equals 14 residues. Trimming cost V 3 bases and J 5 bases, with 13 bases left between them. Germline V gene sequence: CDR1 ENHRY, CDR2 SYGVKD.

Only one count was recorded for this clone. This chain connects TRBV5-6 to TRBJ1-1; D not certain. Germline lookup yields CDR1 SGHDT and CDR2 YYEEEE. The CDR3 consists of 13 residues. V dropped 0 bases and J dropped 6 bases, with 9 bases sitting between them. This CDR3 is CASSLEGRPEAFF. CDR3 coding DNA: TGTGCCAGCAGCTTGGAAGGCAGACCTGAAGCTTTCTTT.

The chain uses TRBV19 and TRBJ1-5; D is uncertain. The CDR3 length is 14 residues. Germline V gene data show CDR1 as LNHDA and CDR2 as SQIVND (reference sequence). V lost 5 bases and J lost 3, with 11 bases in between. The CDR3 sequence: CASSAREDNQPQHF. CDR3 DNA: TGTGCCAGTAGTGCCCGGGAGGACAATCAGCCCCAGCATTTT.

The rearrangement uses TRBV5-4 and TRBJ2-5; no firm D call. The CDR3 runs 11 residues. The ends were cut back, 1 base at V and 2 bases at J, with 0 bases in the middle. Germline assignment: CDR1 SGHNT and CDR2 YYREEE (reference sequence). CDR3 nucleotides: TGTGCCAGCAGCTTGCAAGAGACCCAGTACTTC. Translating it yields CASSLQETQYF.